One T cell receptor beta chain is described in this entry. The sample is drawn from a study of siplizumab effects on memory and regulatory T cells. Between the trimmed V and J ends, which lost 2 bases and 4 bases, there was a span of 8 bases. Germline CDR1 is KGHSH and CDR2 is LQKENI. The CDR3 has 13 residues. The method was immunoSEQ multiplex PCR; TCRdb's version includes in-frame clones alone and lacks a portion of them. This sample has 70,000 or so clones, with approximately 89% found just once. Sequences were obtained from Tregs sorted from blood. The TCR originated in a human donor in good health. This chain uses TRBV18 with TRBJ2-5; TRBD2 might be the D (7 bases). The CDR3 DNA reads as TGTGCCAGCTCACCAGGGGGGGCAGAGACCCAGTACTTC. Translation gives CASSPGGAETQYF.